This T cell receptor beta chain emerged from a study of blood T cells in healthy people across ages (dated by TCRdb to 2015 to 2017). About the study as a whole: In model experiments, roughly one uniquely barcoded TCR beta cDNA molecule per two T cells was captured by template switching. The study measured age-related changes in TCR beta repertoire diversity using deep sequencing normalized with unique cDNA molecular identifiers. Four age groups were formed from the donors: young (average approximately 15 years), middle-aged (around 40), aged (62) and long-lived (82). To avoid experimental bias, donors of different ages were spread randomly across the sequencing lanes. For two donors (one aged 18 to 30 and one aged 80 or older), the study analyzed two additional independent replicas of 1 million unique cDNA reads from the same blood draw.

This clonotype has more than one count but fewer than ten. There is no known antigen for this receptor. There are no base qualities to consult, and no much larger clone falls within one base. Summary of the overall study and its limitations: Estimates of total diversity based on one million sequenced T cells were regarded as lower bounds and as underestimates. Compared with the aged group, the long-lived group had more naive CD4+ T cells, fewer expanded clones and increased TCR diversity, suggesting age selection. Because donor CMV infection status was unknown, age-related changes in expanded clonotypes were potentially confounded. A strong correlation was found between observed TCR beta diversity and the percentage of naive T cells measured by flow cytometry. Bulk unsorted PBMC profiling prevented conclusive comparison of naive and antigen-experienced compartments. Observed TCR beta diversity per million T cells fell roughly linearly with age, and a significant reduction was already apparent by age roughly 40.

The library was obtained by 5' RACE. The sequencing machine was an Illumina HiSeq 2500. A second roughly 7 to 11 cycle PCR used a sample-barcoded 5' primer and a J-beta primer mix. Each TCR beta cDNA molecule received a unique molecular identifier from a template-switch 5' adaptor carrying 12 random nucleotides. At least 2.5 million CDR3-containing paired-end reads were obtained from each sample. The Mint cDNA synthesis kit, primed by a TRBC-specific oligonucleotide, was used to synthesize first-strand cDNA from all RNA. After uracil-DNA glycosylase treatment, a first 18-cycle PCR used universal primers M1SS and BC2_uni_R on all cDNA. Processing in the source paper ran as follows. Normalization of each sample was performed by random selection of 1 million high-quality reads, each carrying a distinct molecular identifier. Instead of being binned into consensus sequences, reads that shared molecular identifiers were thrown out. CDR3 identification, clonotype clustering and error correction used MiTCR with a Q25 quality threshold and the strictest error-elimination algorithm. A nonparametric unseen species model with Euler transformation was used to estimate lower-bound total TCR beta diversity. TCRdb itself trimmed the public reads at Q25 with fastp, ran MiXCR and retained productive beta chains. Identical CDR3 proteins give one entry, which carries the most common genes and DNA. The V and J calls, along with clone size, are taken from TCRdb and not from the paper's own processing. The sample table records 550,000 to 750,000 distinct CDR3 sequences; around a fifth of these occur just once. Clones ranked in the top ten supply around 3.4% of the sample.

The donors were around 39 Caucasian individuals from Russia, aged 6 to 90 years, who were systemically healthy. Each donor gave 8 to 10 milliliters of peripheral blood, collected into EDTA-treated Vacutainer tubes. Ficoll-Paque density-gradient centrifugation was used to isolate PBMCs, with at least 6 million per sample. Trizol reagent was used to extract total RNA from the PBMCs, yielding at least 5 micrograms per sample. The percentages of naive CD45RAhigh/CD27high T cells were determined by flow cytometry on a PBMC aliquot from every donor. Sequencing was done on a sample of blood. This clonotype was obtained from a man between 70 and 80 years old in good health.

The CDR3 has the sequence CATSGDSNQPQHF. The sequenced DNA is TGTGCCACCAGTGGGGATTCTAATCAGCCCCAGCATTTT. This receptor chain uses TRBV24-1 and TRBJ1-5, with the identity of the D gene unclear. Trimming removed 5 bases from V and 4 bases from J, leaving 8 bases between the germline ends. CDR1 and CDR2 were assigned from the germline V gene as KGHDR and SFDVKD. Taken from cysteine to phenylalanine, the CDR3 has 13 residues. The retained sequence is limited to the CDR3, 39 bases, with the frame set at the first base.